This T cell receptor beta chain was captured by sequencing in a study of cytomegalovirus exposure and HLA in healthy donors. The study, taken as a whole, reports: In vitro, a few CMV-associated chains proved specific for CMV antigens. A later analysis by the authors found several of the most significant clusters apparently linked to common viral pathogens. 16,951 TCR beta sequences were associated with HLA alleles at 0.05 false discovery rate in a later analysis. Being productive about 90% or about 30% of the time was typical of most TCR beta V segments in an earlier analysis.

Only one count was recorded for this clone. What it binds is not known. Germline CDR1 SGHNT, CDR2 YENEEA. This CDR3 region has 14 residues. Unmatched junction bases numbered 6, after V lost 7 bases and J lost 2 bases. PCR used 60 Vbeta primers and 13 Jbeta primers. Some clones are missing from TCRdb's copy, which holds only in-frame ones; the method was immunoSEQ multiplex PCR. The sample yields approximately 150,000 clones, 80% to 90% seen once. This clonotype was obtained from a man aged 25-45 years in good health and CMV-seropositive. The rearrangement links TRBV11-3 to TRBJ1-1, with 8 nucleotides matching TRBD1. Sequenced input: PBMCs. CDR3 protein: CASTLDRDNTEAFF. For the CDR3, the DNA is TGTGCCAGCACCCTGGACAGGGACAACACTGAAGCTTTCTTT.